These 14 T cell receptor beta chains were all obtained from the same sample, sequenced in a study of cytomegalovirus exposure and HLA in healthy donors. The repertoire was sequenced with immunoSEQ multiplex PCR; TCRdb's copy has only in-frame clones and lacks some. The sample lists more than 45,000 clones, 85% to 90% occurring once. Sequencing used PBMCs. These receptors all come from a woman under 30 in good health and CMV-seronegative.

This sequence joins TRBV7-8 and TRBJ2-7; a possible D gene is TRBD1 (6 bases). The germline CDR1 and CDR2 sequences are SGHVS and FQNEAQ. V lost 5 bases and J lost 1, with 12 bases in between. The CDR3 is 14 amino acids. Written as DNA, the CDR3 is TGTGCCAGCAGCACCCGGACAGTGTCCTACGAGCAGTACTTC. This encodes CASSTRTVSYEQYF.

The CDR3 DNA follows: TGTGCCAGCAGGTCTGGGACAGGAAATTCACCCCTCCACTTT. Translating gives CASRSGTGNSPLHF. V gene TRBV6-5 combines with J gene TRBJ1-6; 8 bases line up with TRBD1. Germline V CDR1 and CDR2: MNHEY, SVGAGI. With V trimmed by 6 bases and J by 7 bases, 5 bases remained unmatched. There are 14 residues in the CDR3.

The chain couples TRBV13 to TRBJ2-3, with D perhaps matching TRBD2 (6 bases). CDR1 and CDR2 from the germline V gene are PRHDT and FYEKMQ (reference sequence). This CDR3 spans 14 amino acids. V dropped 7 bases and J dropped 0 bases, with 11 bases sitting between them. CDR3 nucleotide sequence: TGTGCCAGCAAACGGGGGTCTAGCACAGATACGCAGTATTTT. Translated, it gives CASKRGSSTDTQYF.

J is TRBJ1-1 and V is TRBV19, with 7 nucleotides matching TRBD1. CDR1 is LNHDA and CDR2 is SQIVND in the germline V gene (reference sequence). Trimming at V came to 1 base and at J to 2 bases, leaving 4 bases not matched to a gene. The CDR3 spans 15 residues. CDR3 in DNA: TGTGCCAGTAGTATAGCGGGGACAGCAAACACTGAAGCTTTCTTT. Amino acid sequence: CASSIAGTANTEAFF.

The rearrangement uses TRBV30 and TRBJ2-1, with 11 bases identical to TRBD2. V dropped 8 bases and J dropped 4; count of bases not matched to a gene: 7. The CDR3 extends over 14 amino acids. Looked up from germline, CDR1 is GTSNPN and CDR2 is SVGIG (reference sequence). CDR3 DNA sequence: TGTGCCCGCGTAGCGGGGGGGATGTACAATGAGCAGTTCTTC. This gives the protein CARVAGGMYNEQFF.

The chain has TRBV7-3 and TRBJ2-2; TRBD1 aligns across 7 bases. Germline assignment: CDR1 SGHTA and CDR2 FQGTGA. CDR3 length equals 15 residues. Unmatched junction bases numbered 8, after V lost 5 bases and J lost 5 bases. The CDR3: CASSPGQRRTGELFF. CDR3 nucleotides: TGTGCCAGCAGCCCGGGACAGCGACGGACCGGGGAGCTGTTTTTT.

This clone was found a few times. The chain combines TRBV6-5 with TRBJ2-1; the match to TRBD1 covers 10 bases. The CDR3 consists of 15 residues. Germline CDR1 reads MNHEY; CDR2 reads SVGAGI. J was trimmed by 8 bases and V by 6 bases; bases with no gene match: 10. The CDR3, as DNA: TGTGCCAGCAGCTATACGGGACAGGGGACATATGAGCAGTTCTTC. It encodes CASSYTGQGTYEQFF.

The CDR3 DNA follows: TGTGCCAGCAGCACCGATAGCGGTTATACGCAGTATTTT. Its translation is CASSTDSGYTQYF. The chain links TRBV6-1 to TRBJ2-3; D is perhaps TRBD2 (6 bases). This CDR3 region has 13 residues. The germline V and J ends were trimmed by 6 bases and 7 bases, with 14 bases remaining between them. Germline V gene data show CDR1 as MNHNS and CDR2 as SASEGT.

The chain recombines TRBV28 with TRBJ1-5; the D gene is possibly TRBD1 (6 bases). Per germline, CDR1 MDHEN and CDR2 SYDVKM. This CDR3 has 14 residues. The V gene lost 5 bases and the J gene lost 3 bases, with 11 bases spanning the gap. CDR3 amino acids: CASSRGQTNQPQHF. CDR3 DNA sequence: TGTGCCAGCAGTCGTGGACAGACCAATCAGCCCCAGCATTTT.

The chain links TRBV5-1 to TRBJ2-7, with D possibly being TRBD1 (6 bases). Germline values: CDR1 SGHRS, CDR2 YFSETQ. CDR3 length: 14 amino acids. V was shortened by 4 bases and J by 1 base, with 12 bases between the two germline ends. Here the CDR3 DNA reads TGCGCCAGCAGCGGGCGCACAGGGTCCTACGAGCAGTACTTC. It codes for CASSGRTGSYEQYF.

The CDR3 reads CAISEVKGAQETQYF. The CDR3 DNA is TGTGCCATCAGTGAGGTCAAAGGGGCCCAAGAGACCCAGTACTTC. The rearrangement joins TRBV10-3 to TRBJ2-5; weak D call: TRBD1 (5 bases). The CDR3 has 15 residues. V lost 2 bases and J lost 1, with 11 bases in between. CDR1 is ENHRY, CDR2 SYGVKD, per germline.

The chain recombines TRBV29-1 with TRBJ2-7; D may be TRBD2 (5 bases). Germline assignment: CDR1 SQVTM and CDR2 ANQGSEA. This CDR3 spans 13 amino acids. The V end lost 4 bases, the J end lost 4 bases, and 14 bases lay between the germline ends. CDR3 nucleotides: TGCAGCGTTGTCGGGGTGTCTAGGTACGAGCAGTACTTC. Protein product: CSVVGVSRYEQYF.

The CDR3 coding sequence is TGTGCCAGCAGTGAAGCCGGGACAGGGATTAACAATGAGCAGTTCTTC. Protein sequence: CASSEAGTGINNEQFF. The rearrangement joins TRBV2 to TRBJ2-1; 9 bases map to TRBD1. The CDR3 runs to 16 residues. The germline gives CDR1 SNHLY, CDR2 FYNNEI. With 0 bases clipped from V and 5 bases from J, the junction kept 5 bases outside the gene matches.

Comment on this clone: A junction boundary mismatches the germline segment, possibly from a read error. V gene TRBV15 combines with J gene TRBJ2-1, with TRBD2 matching 7 bases. Germline V gene data show CDR1 as LNHNV and CDR2 as YYDKDF (reference sequence). The CDR3 runs 15 residues. The CDR3 DNA is TGTGCCACCAGCAGAGATACACAGCGGGGTTCCCCTAGGATCTTC. Translating it yields CATSRDTQRGSPRIF.